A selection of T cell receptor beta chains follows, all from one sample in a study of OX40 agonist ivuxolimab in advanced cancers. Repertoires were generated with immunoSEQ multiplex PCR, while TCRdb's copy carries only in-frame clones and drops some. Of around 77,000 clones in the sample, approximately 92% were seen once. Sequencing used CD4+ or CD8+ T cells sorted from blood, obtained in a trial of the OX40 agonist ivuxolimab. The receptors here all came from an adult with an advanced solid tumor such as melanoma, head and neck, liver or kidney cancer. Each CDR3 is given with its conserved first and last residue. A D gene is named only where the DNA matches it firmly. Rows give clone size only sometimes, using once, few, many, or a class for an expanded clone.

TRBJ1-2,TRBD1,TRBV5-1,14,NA,CASSSGQGGYGYTF,TGCGCCAGCAGCTCCGGACAGGGCGGCTATGGCTACACCTTC
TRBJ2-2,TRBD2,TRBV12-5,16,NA,CASGLSLAGVAGELFF,TGTGCTAGTGGTTTGAGTTTAGCGGGAGTCGCCGGGGAGCTGTTTTTT
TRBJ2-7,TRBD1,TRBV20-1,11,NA,CSASPQGARYF,TGCAGTGCTAGCCCACAGGGGGCGCGGTACTTC
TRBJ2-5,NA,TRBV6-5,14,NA,CASSQVSGKETQYF,TGTGCCAGCAGCCAAGTGTCAGGGAAGGAGACCCAGTACTTC
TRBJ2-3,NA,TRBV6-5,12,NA,CASNDAGDTQYF,TGTGCCAGCAACGACGCGGGAGATACGCAGTATTTT
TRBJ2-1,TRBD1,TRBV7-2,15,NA,CASSFLGQFYNEQFF,TGTGCCAGCAGCTTTTTGGGACAGTTCTACAATGAGCAGTTCTTC
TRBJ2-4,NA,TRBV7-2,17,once,CASSLGGMAGAKNIQYF,TGTGCCAGCAGCTTAGGCGGCATGGCCGGAGCCAAAAACATTCAGTACTTC
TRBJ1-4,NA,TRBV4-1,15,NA,CASSPIRGEGEKLFF,TGCGCCAGCAGCCCGATCAGGGGAGAAGGAGAAAAACTGTTTTTT
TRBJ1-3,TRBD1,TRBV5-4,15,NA,CASSLIGTGGNTIYF,TGTGCCAGCAGCCTCATAGGGACAGGGGGAAACACCATATATTTT
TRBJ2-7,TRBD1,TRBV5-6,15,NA,CASSPRTGFAYEQYF,TGTGCCAGCAGCCCACGGACAGGTTTTGCCTACGAGCAGTACTTC
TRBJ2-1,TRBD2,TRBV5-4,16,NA,CASSLGAGVSYNEQFF,TGTGCCAGCAGCTTGGGGGCGGGAGTTTCCTACAATGAGCAGTTCTTC
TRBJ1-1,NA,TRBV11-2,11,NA,CASSLNTEAFF,TGTGCCAGCAGCTTAAACACTGAAGCTTTCTTT
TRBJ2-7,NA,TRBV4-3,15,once,CASSQEVGGAYEQYF,TGCGCCAGCAGCCAAGAGGTGGGAGGTGCCTACGAGCAGTACTTC
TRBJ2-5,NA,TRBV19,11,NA,CASSIRETQYF,TGTGCCAGTAGTATTAGAGAGACCCAGTACTTC
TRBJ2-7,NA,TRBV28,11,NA,CASGSSYEQYF,TGTGCCAGCGGTAGCTCCTACGAGCAGTACTTC
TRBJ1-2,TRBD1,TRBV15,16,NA,CATSRDRYRGHYGYTF,TGTGCCACCAGCAGAGATAGGTACAGGGGGCACTATGGCTACACCTTC
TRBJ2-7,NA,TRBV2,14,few,CASSPGQIRYEQYF,TGTGCCAGCAGCCCGGGACAAATCCGGTACGAGCAGTACTTC
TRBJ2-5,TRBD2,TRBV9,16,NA,CASSVGGLAGVETQYF,TGTGCCAGCAGCGTAGGAGGACTAGCGGGAGTGGAGACCCAGTACTTC
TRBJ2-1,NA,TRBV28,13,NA,CASSFGTRPDQFF,TGTGCCAGCAGTTTCGGTACGAGACCAGACCAGTTCTTC
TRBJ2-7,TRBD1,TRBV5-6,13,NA,CASSPRGLSEQYF,TGTGCCAGCAGCCCAAGGGGGCTGAGCGAGCAGTACTTC
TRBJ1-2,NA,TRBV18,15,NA,CASSPFGAPLSGYTF,TGTGCCAGCTCACCATTTGGAGCCCCACTATCTGGCTACACCTTC
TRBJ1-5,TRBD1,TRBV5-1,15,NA,CASSLGTGGGQPQHF,TGCGCCAGCAGCTTAGGGACAGGGGGCGGTCAGCCCCAGCATTTT
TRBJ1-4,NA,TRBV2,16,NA,CASSGQWQGRHEKLFF,TGTGCCAGCAGTGGACAGTGGCAGGGGCGCCATGAAAAACTGTTTTTT
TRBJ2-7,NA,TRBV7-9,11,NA,CASSLLLEQYF,TGTGCCAGCAGCTTACTTCTCGAGCAGTACTTC
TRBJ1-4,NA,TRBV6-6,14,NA,CASRSPGGDEKLFF,TGTGCCAGCAGATCCCCGGGAGGGGATGAAAAACTGTTTTTT
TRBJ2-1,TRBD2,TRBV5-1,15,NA,CASSMAGTTYNEQFF,TGCGCCAGCAGCATGGCCGGGACTACCTACAATGAGCAGTTCTTC
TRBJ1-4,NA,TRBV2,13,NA,CASMRTVYEKLFF,TGTGCCAGCATGCGGACAGTGTACGAAAAACTGTTTTTT
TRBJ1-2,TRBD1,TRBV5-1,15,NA,CASSLEGQANYGYTF,TGCGCCAGCAGCTTGGAGGGACAGGCAAACTATGGCTACACCTTC
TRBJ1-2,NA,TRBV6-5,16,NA,CASSSTRRFPLYGYTF,TGTGCCAGCAGTTCCACCAGAAGGTTCCCTTTGTATGGCTACACCTTC
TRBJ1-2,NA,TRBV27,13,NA,CASSFSGYYGYTF,TGTGCCAGCAGTTTCTCGGGATACTATGGCTACACCTTC
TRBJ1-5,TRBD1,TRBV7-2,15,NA,CASSPQGTSNQPQHF,TGTGCCAGCAGCCCACAGGGGACGAGCAATCAGCCCCAGCATTTT
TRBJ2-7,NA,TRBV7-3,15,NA,CASCPLGQSSYEQYF,TGTGCCAGCTGCCCACTAGGACAGAGCAGTTACGAGCAGTACTTC
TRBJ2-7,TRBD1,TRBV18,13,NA,CASSRGQGEEQYF,TGTGCCAGCTCCAGGGGACAGGGGGAGGAGCAGTACTTC
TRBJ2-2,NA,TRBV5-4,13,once,CASKGAGAGELFF,TGTGCCTCCAAGGGGGCGGGAGCCGGGGAGCTGTTTTTT
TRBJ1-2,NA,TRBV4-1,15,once,CASSQDSSRVTGYTF,TGCGCCAGCAGCCAAGATTCATCCAGGGTGACTGGCTACACCTTC
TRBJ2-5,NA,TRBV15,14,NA,CATKLGGLQETQYF,TGTGCCACAAAGCTCGGGGGGCTGCAAGAGACCCAGTACTTC
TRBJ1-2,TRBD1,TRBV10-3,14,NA,CAISEITGGVGYTF,TGTGCCATCAGTGAAATAACAGGGGGCGTTGGCTACACCTTC
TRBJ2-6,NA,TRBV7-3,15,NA,CASSLKGAGANVLTF,TGTGCCAGCAGCTTAAAGGGTGCTGGGGCCAACGTCCTGACTTTC
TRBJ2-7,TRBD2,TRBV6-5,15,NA,CASSITSGGSYEQYF,TGTGCCAGCAGTATCACTAGCGGTGGCTCCTACGAGCAGTACTTC
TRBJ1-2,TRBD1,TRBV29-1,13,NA,CSARDSANYGYTF,TGCAGCGCCCGGGACAGCGCTAACTATGGCTACACCTTC
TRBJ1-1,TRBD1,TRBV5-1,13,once,CASRQGAGTEAFF,TGCGCCAGCAGACAGGGGGCAGGGACTGAAGCTTTCTTT
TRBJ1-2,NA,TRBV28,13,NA,CASSLNLQDGYTF,TGTGCCAGCAGTTTAAACCTCCAGGATGGCTACACCTTC
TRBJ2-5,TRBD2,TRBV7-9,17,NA,CASSLVQTSGNQETQYF,TGTGCCAGCAGCTTAGTACAGACTAGCGGGAACCAAGAGACCCAGTACTTC
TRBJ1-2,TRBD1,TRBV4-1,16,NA,CASSPTLDRGRYGYTF,TGCGCCAGCAGCCCGACATTGGACAGGGGCCGCTATGGCTACACCTTC
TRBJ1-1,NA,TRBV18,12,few,CASSFMNTEAFF,TGTGCCAGCTCATTCATGAACACTGAAGCTTTCTTT
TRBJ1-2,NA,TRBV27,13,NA,CASSFRAGDDYTF,TGTGCCAGCAGTTTTCGGGCCGGGGATGACTACACCTTC
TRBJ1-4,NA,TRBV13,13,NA,CASSLGRWEKLFF,TGTGCCAGCAGCTTAGGCCGATGGGAAAAACTGTTTTTT
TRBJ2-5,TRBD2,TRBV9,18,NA,CASSFGGASGSLGETQYF,TGTGCCAGCAGCTTCGGGGGCGCTAGCGGGAGTCTTGGTGAGACCCAGTACTTC
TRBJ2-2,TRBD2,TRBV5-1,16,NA,CASSFRLATNTGELFF,TGCGCCAGCAGCTTCCGACTAGCGACGAACACCGGGGAGCTGTTTTTT
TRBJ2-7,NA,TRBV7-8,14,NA,CTSSLGGLSYEQYF,TGTACAAGCAGCTTAGGTGGGCTTTCCTACGAGCAGTACTTC
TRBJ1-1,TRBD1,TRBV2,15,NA,CASSEAGRGRPEAFF,TGTGCCAGCAGTGAAGCCGGGAGGGGGCGCCCAGAAGCTTTCTTT
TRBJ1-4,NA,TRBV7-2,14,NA,CASSSSGVGEKLFF,TGTGCCAGCAGCAGCAGCGGGGTGGGAGAAAAACTGTTTTTT
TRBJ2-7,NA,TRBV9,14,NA,CASSVDKGTYEQYF,TGTGCCAGCAGCGTAGATAAGGGTACCTACGAGCAGTACTTC
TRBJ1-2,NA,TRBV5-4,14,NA,CASSSESGAGGYTF,TGTGCCAGCAGCTCTGAATCAGGGGCGGGTGGCTACACCTTC
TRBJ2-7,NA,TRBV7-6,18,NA,CASSLVVSKLAIVYEQYF,TGTGCCAGCAGCTTAGTAGTTAGTAAGCTAGCGATAGTCTACGAGCAGTACTTC
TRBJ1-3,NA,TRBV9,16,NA,CASSVGSSISGNTIYF,TGTGCCAGCAGCGTAGGGTCCAGCATCTCTGGAAACACCATATATTTT